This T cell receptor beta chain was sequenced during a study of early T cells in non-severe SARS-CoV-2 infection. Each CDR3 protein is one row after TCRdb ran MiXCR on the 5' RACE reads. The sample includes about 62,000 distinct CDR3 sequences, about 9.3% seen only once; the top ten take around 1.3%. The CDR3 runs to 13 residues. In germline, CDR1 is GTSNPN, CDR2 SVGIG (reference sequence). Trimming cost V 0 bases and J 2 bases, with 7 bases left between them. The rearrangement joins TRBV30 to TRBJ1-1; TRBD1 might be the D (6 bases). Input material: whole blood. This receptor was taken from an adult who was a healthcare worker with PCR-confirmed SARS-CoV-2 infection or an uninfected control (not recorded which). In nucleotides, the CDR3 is TGTGCCTGGAGTGTCGGGGGCAACACTGAAGCTTTCTTT. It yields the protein CAWSVGGNTEAFF.